The rows below give T cell receptor beta chains drawn from one sample of a study of CD8 T cell repertoires and HIV-1 epitope variants. The table came from immunoSEQ multiplex PCR; TCRdb's copy has only in-frame clones and leaves some out. The sample lists fewer than 5,500 clones; about three fifths were seen once. The antigens these receptors bind are not known. Sequencing used cultured CD8+ T cells derived from PBMCs. The source is a male donor with HIV. The CDR3 runs from the conserved cysteine through the conserved F or W. A D gene is named only where the DNA matches it firmly. The size of a clone is reported for some rows only, either as once, few or many, or as a class for expanded clones.

v_gene	d_gene	j_gene	abundance	CDR3aa	CDR3nt
TRBV18	.	TRBJ1-1	.	CASSPQIDTWGTEAFF	TGTGCCAGCTCACCACAGATCGACACCTGGGGGACTGAAGCTTTCTTT
TRBV7-7	.	TRBJ1-4	.	CASSLAREKLFF	TGTGCTAGCAGCTTGGCAAGGGAAAAACTGTTTTTT
TRBV19	TRBD1	TRBJ2-7	.	CASSIGQGINEQYF	TGTGCCAGTAGTATAGGACAGGGAATCAACGAGCAGTACTTC
TRBV2	.	TRBJ2-1	.	CASSEGPGSNEQFF	TGTGCCAGCAGTGAAGGGCCCGGCAGCAATGAGCAGTTCTTC
TRBV4-3	.	TRBJ1-3	.	CASSQESSGAGNTIYF	TGCGCCAGCAGCCAAGAATCATCGGGCGCGGGAAACACCATATATTTT
TRBV7-9	TRBD1	TRBJ1-2	.	CASSLESGGNYGYTF	TGTGCCAGCAGCTTAGAGTCAGGGGGCAACTATGGCTACACCTTC
TRBV19	.	TRBJ1-5	few	CASTIFNGNQPQHF	TGTGCCAGTACTATTTTTAATGGCAATCAGCCCCAGCATTTT
TRBV27	.	TRBJ1-2	.	CASSSSPVGAASGYTF	TGTGCCAGCAGCTCATCCCCCGTAGGGGCGGCCTCTGGCTACACCTTC
TRBV6-6	TRBD1	TRBJ1-2	.	CASSYGTGALHYGYTF	TGTGCCAGCAGTTACGGGACAGGGGCTCTTCACTATGGCTACACCTTC
TRBV9	TRBD1	TRBJ1-2	.	CASSETGTAYGYTF	TGTGCCAGCAGCGAGACCGGGACAGCCTATGGCTACACCTTC
TRBV19	.	TRBJ1-2	.	CASRPREIDPQGLWYGYTF	TGTGCCAGTCGTCCCCGCGAAATTGACCCCCAGGGCCTTTGGTATGGCTACACCTTC
TRBV5-6	TRBD1	TRBJ1-2	large	CASSDPGTGVLGAF	TGTGCCAGCAGCGATCCCGGGACAGGGGTCCTCGGTGCCTTC
TRBV27	TRBD2	TRBJ2-1	once	CASSLFERGAYNEQFF	TGTGCCAGCAGTTTATTCGAGCGGGGGGCCTACAATGAGCAGTTCTTC
TRBV27	.	TRBJ1-2	few	CASSLGQGRYGYTF	TGTGCCAGCAGTTTAGGGCAGGGGAGGTATGGCTACACCTTC
TRBV7-2	.	TRBJ1-2	.	CASSPTLNYGYTF	TGTGCCAGCAGCCCCACCCTTAACTATGGCTACACCTTC
TRBV27	.	TRBJ2-7	.	CASTPGGDSNYEQYF	TGTGCCAGCACTCCTGGGGGGGACAGCAACTACGAGCAGTACTTC
TRBV4-1	.	TRBJ1-1	few	CASSQVLGPYTEAFF	TGCGCCAGCAGCCAAGTCTTGGGACCCTACACTGAAGCTTTCTTT
TRBV29-1	TRBD2	TRBJ2-1	.	CSVEGGQGLAGGRYNEQFF	TGCAGCGTTGAAGGAGGCCAAGGACTAGCGGGAGGTCGCTACAATGAGCAGTTCTTC
TRBV2	.	TRBJ2-7	few	CASSVQSYEQYF	TGTGCCAGCAGTGTTCAGAGCTACGAGCAGTACTTC
TRBV6-5	.	TRBJ2-7	few	CASSYSRRHEQYF	TGTGCCAGCAGTTACTCACGCCGCCACGAGCAGTACTTC
TRBV7-3	.	TRBJ1-1	.	CASSLKGGTEAFF	TGTGCCAGCAGCTTAAAAGGTGGGACTGAAGCTTTCTTT
TRBV5-4	.	TRBJ1-1	.	CASSKENSGGNTEAFF	TGTGCCAGCAGCAAAGAAAATTCGGGCGGGAACACTGAAGCTTTCTTT
TRBV28	TRBD2	TRBJ2-1	.	CASSFRVAGSEQFF	TGTGCCAGCAGTTTTAGGGTAGCGGGGAGTGAGCAGTTCTTC
TRBV27	.	TRBJ2-7	.	CASSWGPGSYEQYF	TGTGCCAGCAGTTGGGGCCCCGGCTCCTACGAGCAGTACTTC